These 20 T cell receptor beta chains share one sample of origin, sequenced in a study of shared clonotypes between healthy human individuals. Repertoires were generated with immunoSEQ multiplex PCR, while TCRdb's copy carries only in-frame clones and drops some. The sample records about 480,000 clones, about four fifths being singletons. Sequenced sample: PBMCs. All receptors derive from a woman aged 40 to 55 in good health. Some clones in this sample may be carry-over from other donors' samples.

The gene calls are TRBV4-2 and TRBJ2-7; D is undetermined. CDR1 and CDR2 from the germline V gene are LGHNA and YNFKEQ. The CDR3 runs to 15 residues. Trimming stripped 1 base from V and 1 base from J, with 11 bases between. The CDR3 DNA follows: TGTGCCAGCAGCCAAGTCGGCGATTCGTCCTACGAGCAGTACTTC. It translates to CASSQVGDSSYEQYF.

The V gene is TRBV9, the J gene TRBJ2-3; 11 nucleotides align to TRBD1. The V and J ends lost 2 bases and 3 bases, in that order; junction bases with no gene match: 2. Per germline, CDR1 SGDLS and CDR2 YYNGEE. This CDR3 is built from 15 residues. CDR3 sequence reads: CASSVGTGGTDTQYF. DNA of the CDR3: TGTGCCAGCAGCGTCGGGACAGGGGGTACAGATACGCAGTATTTT. Together with reference TRBV9 and TRBJ2-3, the CDR3 gives the full variable domain: DSGVTQTPKHLITATGQRVTLRCSPRSGDLSVYWYQQSLDQGLQFLIQYYNGEERAKGNILERFSAQQFPDLHSELNLSSLELGDSALYFCASSVGTGGTDTQYFGPGTRLTVL.

V is TRBV7-2 and J is TRBJ2-3, with TRBD2 matching over 8 bases. The CDR3 consists of 15 residues. Trimming cost V 1 base and J 8 bases; bases outside gene matches: 8. Germline V gene lookup returns CDR1 SGHTA and CDR2 FQGNSA. The CDR3 DNA reads as TGTGCCAGCAGCTTAGGGTCAGCGGGAGTTGGTACGCAGTATTTT. It codes for CASSLGSAGVGTQYF.

The chain links TRBV28 to TRBJ2-7, with a weak D call TRBD1 (6 bases). CDR1 is MDHEN, CDR2 SYDVKM, per germline. This CDR3 has 15 residues. The V end lost 8 bases, the J end lost 6 bases, and 23 bases lay between the germline ends. For the CDR3, the DNA is TGTGCCAGCCGCTTCTCCAGGGGCTATACGGGCGAGCAGTACTTC. Translated, it gives CASRFSRGYTGEQYF. The full variable domain, with the rest looked up from reference TRBV28 and TRBJ2-7, is DVKVTQSSRYLVKRTGEKVFLECVQDMDHENMFWYRQDPGLGLRLIYFSYDVKMKEKGDIPEGYSVSREKKERFSLILESASTNQTSMYLCASRFSRGYTGEQYFGPGTRLTVT.

The V gene is TRBV19, the J gene TRBJ2-1; a possible D gene is TRBD2 (6 bases). Per the germline V gene, CDR1 is LNHDA and CDR2 is SQIVND (reference sequence). This CDR3 is built from 16 residues. V was shortened by 7 bases and J by 8 bases, with 24 bases between the two germline ends. CDR3 nucleotides: TGTGCCAGTACCCCGGCGGGGACGGGATATAGGGATGAGCAGTTCTTC. It yields the protein CASTPAGTGYRDEQFF.

This clone was counted between two and nine times. CDR3 bases: TGTGCCACGAGTTACGGGGCGGGTAACAATGAGCAGTTCTTC. Its protein product is CATSYGAGNNEQFF. V and J are TRBV6-5 and TRBJ2-1; the D call may be TRBD1 or TRBD2 (5 bases each). This CDR3 is built from 14 residues. CDR1 is MNHEY, CDR2 SVGAGI, per germline. Trimming pared 10 bases from V and 5 bases from J, leaving 18 bases between.

This clone was recorded many times. The V gene is TRBV19, the J gene TRBJ2-3; D might be TRBD1 or TRBD2, each matching 5 bases. Germline V lookup: CDR1 LNHDA, CDR2 SQIVND (reference sequence). V gave up 6 bases and J gave up 4 bases, with 17 bases separating them. This CDR3 is built from 15 residues. CDR3 sequence: CASSFGTRGADTQYF. CDR3 DNA: TGTGCCAGTAGCTTCGGGACGCGAGGCGCAGATACGCAGTATTTT.

CDR3 in DNA: TGTGCCTGGGACAGGGGTGTGAATGAAAAACTGTTTTTT. Protein: CAWDRGVNEKLFF. The rearrangement uses TRBV30 and TRBJ1-4; TRBD1 matches 8 bases. V was pared by 5 bases and J by 5 bases, with 4 bases of the junction left unmatched. The length of the CDR3 is 13 residues. Germline V lookup: CDR1 GTSNPN, CDR2 SVGIG (reference sequence).

Turning to this clone: A much bigger clone sits one base away, suggesting this may be a read error. CDR3 sequence: CASRGTGFYEQYF. The CDR3 bases are TGTGCCAGCAGGGGGACAGGGTTCTACGAGCAGTACTTC. The chain links TRBV2 to TRBJ2-7; 9 bases map to TRBD1. There are 13 residues in the CDR3. Looked up from germline, CDR1 is SNHLY and CDR2 is FYNNEI. V trimming: 6 bases; J trimming: 3 bases; junction bases outside the gene matches: 3. Complete variable domain (other parts from reference TRBV2 and TRBJ2-7): EPEVTQTPSHQVTQMGQEVILRCVPISNHLYFYWYRQILGQKVEFLVSFYNNEISEKSEIFDDQFSVERPDGSNFTLKIRSTKLEDSAMYFCASRGTGFYEQYFGPGTRLTVT.

This sequence joins TRBV28 and TRBJ1-2; a possible D gene is TRBD1 (5 bases). From germline, CDR1 is MDHEN and CDR2 SYDVKM. V dropped 2 bases and J dropped 4 bases, with 8 bases sitting between them. The CDR3 has 13 amino acids. CDR3 sequence: CASSLIGGYGYTF. DNA of the CDR3: TGTGCCAGCAGTTTAATCGGGGGCTATGGCTACACCTTC.

The genes are TRBV9 and TRBJ2-1, with D maybe TRBD2 (5 bases). The V gene's germline CDR1 is SGDLS and CDR2 YYNGEE. Trimming left V 4 bases short and J 4 bases short, with 15 bases between. CDR3 length: 15 residues. The CDR3 nucleotides are TGTGCCAGCAGCCCTTGGGAGAGGGAGTACAATGAGCAGTTCTTC. This codes for CASSPWEREYNEQFF. Full variable domain (outside the CDR3, taken from reference TRBV9 and TRBJ2-1): DSGVTQTPKHLITATGQRVTLRCSPRSGDLSVYWYQQSLDQGLQFLIQYYNGEERAKGNILERFSAQQFPDLHSELNLSSLELGDSALYFCASSPWEREYNEQFFGPGTRLTVL.

This chain uses TRBV11-2 with TRBJ2-1; D is possibly TRBD1 or TRBD2 (5 bases each). The CDR3 length is 15 residues. Deletions cut 5 bases from V and 7 bases from J, with 18 bases between. CDR1 and CDR2 (germline): SGHAT, FQNNGV. The CDR3 is CASSPRRGTGNEQFF. CDR3 nucleotides: TGTGCCAGCAGCCCCCGGAGAGGGACGGGTAATGAGCAGTTCTTC.

This clone was seen only a few times. The chain uses TRBV5-6 and TRBJ2-5; D possibly matches TRBD1 or TRBD2 (5 bases each). The CDR3 length is 15 residues. V shed 3 bases and J shed 1 base, with 13 bases lying between them. In germline, CDR1 is SGHDT, CDR2 YYEEEE. CDR3 in DNA: TGTGCCAGCAGCTACTCCTGGGACGCCCAAGAGACCCAGTACTTC. Protein: CASSYSWDAQETQYF.

The CDR3 nucleotides are TGTGCCAGCAGTCCCCTACGAGGCACCGGGGAGCTGTTTTTT. Its protein product is CASSPLRGTGELFF. V is TRBV6-1 and J is TRBJ2-2; D unclear. This CDR3 spans 14 amino acids. In germline, CDR1 is MNHNS, CDR2 SASEGT. Trimming cost V 5 bases and J 4 bases, with 11 bases left between them.

CDR3 amino acids: CASSLALDRVNTGELFF. CDR3 nucleotide sequence: TGTGCCAGCAGCTTAGCTCTCGACAGGGTGAACACCGGGGAGCTGTTTTTT. The chain links TRBV7-8 to TRBJ2-2; 7 nucleotides align to TRBD1. Germline CDR1 and CDR2: SGHVS and FQNEAQ. CDR3 length: 17 amino acids. V lost 0 bases, J lost 1 base, and 5 bases stayed unmatched.

CDR3 nucleotides: TGTGCCAGCAGCTTGGAAACTAGCGGATACAATGAGCAGTTCTTC. It yields the protein CASSLETSGYNEQFF. V and J are TRBV5-4 and TRBJ2-1; 8 bases align to TRBD2. The germline gives CDR1 SGHNT, CDR2 YYREEE (reference sequence). The V and J ends lost 0 bases and 4 bases, in that order; junction bases with no gene match: 3. The CDR3 contains 15 residues. Full variable domain (rest looked up from reference TRBV5-4 and TRBJ2-1): ETGVTQSPTHLIKTRGQQVTLRCSSQSGHNTVSWYQQALGQGPQFIFQYYREEENGRGNFPPRFSGLQFPNYSSELNVNALELDDSALYLCASSLETSGYNEQFFGPGTRLTVL.

The chain combines TRBV10-1 with TRBJ2-1, with 7 nucleotides matching TRBD1. CDR1 is WNHNN and CDR2 is SYGVQD in the germline V gene (reference sequence). The CDR3 is 16 amino acids. The V segment lost 7 bases and the J segment 4 bases; nucleotides outside the gene matches: 13. In DNA form, the CDR3 reads TGCGCCAGCAATTCCTCCGGGACAGCCATTTACAATGAGCAGTTCTTC. This translates into CASNSSGTAIYNEQFF.

This chain uses TRBV11-2 with TRBJ2-1, with TRBD2 matching over 13 bases. CDR1 is SGHAT and CDR2 is FQNNGV in the germline V gene. The CDR3 loop spans 18 amino acids. The V segment lost 1 base and the J segment 7 bases; nucleotides outside the gene matches: 10. For the CDR3, the DNA is TGTGCCAGCAGCTTAGCCCCCGGGACTAGCGGGGCCAGAAATGAGCAGTTCTTC. Protein: CASSLAPGTSGARNEQFF.

This clone was observed once. At one of its ends the junction is not consistent with the germline gene, which may arise from a read error. This sequence joins TRBV7-7 and TRBJ1-1; D not certain. This CDR3 comprises 13 residues. Germline lookup yields CDR1 SSHAT and CDR2 FNYEAQ (reference sequence). CDR3 nucleotides: TGTGCTAGCAGCTCGACGGTTGACACTGAAGCTTTCTTT. The encoded protein is CASSSTVDTEAFF.

CDR3: CASSQDLVKVNYGYTF. The CDR3 region has the DNA TGCGCCAGCAGCCAAGATCTGGTTAAGGTTAACTATGGCTACACCTTC. This chain uses TRBV4-1 with TRBJ1-2; D unclear. With 0 bases removed from V and 1 base from J, the gap between germline ends came to 12 bases. Germline values: CDR1 MGHRA, CDR2 YSYEKL. The CDR3 sequence is 16 residues long.